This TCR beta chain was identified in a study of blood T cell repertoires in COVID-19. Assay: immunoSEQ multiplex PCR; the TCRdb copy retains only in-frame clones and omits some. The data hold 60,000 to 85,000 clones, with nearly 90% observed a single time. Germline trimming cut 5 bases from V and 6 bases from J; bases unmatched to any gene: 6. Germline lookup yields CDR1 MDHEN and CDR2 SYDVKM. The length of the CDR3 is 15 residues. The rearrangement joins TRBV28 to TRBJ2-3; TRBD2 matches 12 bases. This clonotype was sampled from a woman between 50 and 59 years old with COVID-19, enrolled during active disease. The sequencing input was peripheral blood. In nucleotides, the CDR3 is TGTGCCAGCAGTACCCCTCTAGCGGGAGGGGATACGCAGTATTTT. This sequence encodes CASSTPLAGGDTQYF.